This passage covers 26 T cell receptor beta chains from one sample sequenced in a study of technical replicates of blood from a handful of donors. Assay: immunoSEQ multiplex PCR; the TCRdb copy retains only in-frame clones and omits some. The sample carries around 72,000 clones, roughly 92% recorded once. The sequencing input was T cells isolated from PBMCs. All receptors come from a human donor in good health.

Only one count was recorded for this clone. V usage is TRBV28 and J usage is TRBJ2-2; no definite D call. Germline V gene lookup returns CDR1 MDHEN and CDR2 SYDVKM. V was clipped by 4 bases and J by 4 bases, with 7 bases between them. The length of the CDR3 is 13 residues. CDR3 region: CASSSPGTGELFF. Here the CDR3 DNA reads TGTGCCAGCAGTTCGCCAGGCACCGGGGAGCTGTTTTTT.

This rearrangement joins TRBV7-2 to TRBJ2-3; perhaps TRBD2 as D (5 bases). CDR1 SGHTA and CDR2 FQGNSA come from the germline V gene. This CDR3 contains 14 residues. The V end was cut by 5 bases, the J end by 1 base, with 10 bases between. CDR3 DNA: TGTGCCAGCAGCCCTACTAGGCGCACAGATACGCAGTATTTT. Residues: CASSPTRRTDTQYF.

This clone was picked up one time. The rearrangement joins TRBV11-2 to TRBJ2-5, with 7 nucleotides matching TRBD1. The germline V gene has CDR1 SGHAT and CDR2 FQNNGV. The CDR3 is made up of 16 amino acids. The trim removed 5 bases at V and 2 bases at J, leaving 11 bases unmatched. CDR3 DNA: TGTGCCAGCAGCAACCGGGACAGTCAGCCTCAAGAGACCCAGTACTTC. Amino acids: CASSNRDSQPQETQYF.

The V gene is TRBV28, the J gene TRBJ2-5, with 12 positions matching TRBD2. With 7 bases clipped from V and 5 bases from J, the junction kept 17 bases outside the gene matches. The CDR3 sequence is 18 residues long. Per germline, CDR1 MDHEN and CDR2 SYDVKM. CDR3 residues: CASKIPAGLAGGGETQYF. As DNA, the CDR3 is TGTGCCAGCAAGATTCCGGCGGGGCTAGCGGGAGGGGGGGAGACCCAGTACTTC.

V is TRBV25-1 and J is TRBJ1-2; TRBD1 is a possible D gene (5 bases). V dropped 6 bases and J dropped 3 bases, with 8 bases sitting between them. The germline CDR1 and CDR2 sequences are MGHDK and SYGVNS. The CDR3 runs 12 residues. The CDR3 coding sequence is TGTGCCAGCAGACAGGATTACTATGGCTACACCTTC. It encodes CASRQDYYGYTF.

The chain is built from TRBV27 and TRBJ2-1; D perhaps matches TRBD2 (6 bases). The CDR3 spans 12 residues. Germline V lookup: CDR1 MNHEY, CDR2 SMNVEV (reference sequence). The germline V and J ends were trimmed by 8 bases and 4 bases, with 9 bases remaining between them. Written as DNA, the CDR3 is TGTGCCAGCGGTAGCGGTTACAATGAGCAGTTCTTC. Encoded protein: CASGSGYNEQFF.

The chain links TRBV4-1 to TRBJ1-2; TRBD1 matches 8 bases. The V and J ends lost 4 bases and 3 bases, in that order; junction bases with no gene match: 4. Germline CDR1 and CDR2: MGHRA and YSYEKL. The CDR3 covers 14 residues. The CDR3 DNA sequence: TGCGCCAGCAGCCTTTTGACAGGGGACTATGGCTACACCTTC. It encodes CASSLLTGDYGYTF.

The rearrangement joins TRBV30 to TRBJ1-2, with D hard to call. V gave up 4 bases and J gave up 4 bases, with 16 bases separating them. Germline-derived CDR1 and CDR2 are GTSNPN and SVGIG (reference sequence). The CDR3 spans 14 residues. For the CDR3, the DNA is TGTGCCTGGACTGAATTCGGGATATTCTATGGCTACACCTTC. Translating gives CAWTEFGIFYGYTF.

The chain links TRBV18 to TRBJ2-1; 7 positions match TRBD1. This CDR3 contains 15 residues. V trimming: 6 bases; J trimming: 0 bases; junction bases outside the gene matches: 5. From germline, CDR1 is KGHSH and CDR2 LQKENI. CDR3 sequence: CASSQGDSSYNEQFF. Written as DNA, the CDR3 is TGTGCCAGCTCCCAAGGGGACAGCTCCTACAATGAGCAGTTCTTC.

The rearrangement joins TRBV15 to TRBJ1-1; D gene uncertain. V gave up 0 bases and J gave up 1 base, with 9 bases separating them. The CDR3 contains 15 residues. Germline V gene data show CDR1 as LNHNV and CDR2 as YYDKDF (reference sequence). The CDR3 is CATSREAGENTEAFF. CDR3 nucleotides: TGTGCCACCAGCAGAGAAGCGGGAGAGAACACTGAAGCTTTCTTT.

The V call is TRBV7-9, the J call TRBJ1-3; a weak D match, TRBD1 (6 bases). Germline V gene lookup returns CDR1 SEHNR and CDR2 FQNEAQ (reference sequence). The V end lost 5 bases, the J end lost 3 bases, and 17 bases lay between the germline ends. The length of the CDR3 is 16 residues. The CDR3 reads CASSPPGRGLGNTIYF. CDR3 nucleotides: TGTGCCAGCAGCCCCCCGGGCAGGGGTCTTGGAAACACCATATATTTT. The full variable domain, completed using reference TRBV7-9 and TRBJ1-3, is DTGVSQNPRHKITKRGQNVTFRCDPISEHNRLYWYRQTLGQGPEFLTYFQNEAQLEKSRLLSDRFSAERPKGSFSTLEIQRTEQGDSAMYLCASSPPGRGLGNTIYFGEGSWLTVV.

V gene TRBV4-1 combines with J gene TRBJ2-7; the D gene is possibly TRBD1 (5 bases). V shed 1 base and J shed 2 bases, with 9 bases lying between them. The CDR3 has 14 amino acids. Germline V gene lookup returns CDR1 MGHRA and CDR2 YSYEKL. The CDR3 spells CASSQAAGPYEQYF. The CDR3 region has the DNA TGCGCCAGCAGCCAAGCAGCAGGGCCCTACGAGCAGTACTTC.

The chain carries TRBV6-5 and TRBJ2-1; TRBD2 agrees at 8 bases. The CDR3 has 15 amino acids. V lost 2 bases, J lost 6 bases, and 6 bases stayed unmatched. In germline, CDR1 is MNHEY, CDR2 SVGAGI. The CDR3 reads CASSYVREGFNEQFF. CDR3 sequence (DNA): TGTGCCAGCAGTTACGTTCGGGAGGGTTTCAATGAGCAGTTCTTC.

This clone was detected only once. This chain links TRBV20-1 with TRBJ1-2; D is perhaps TRBD1 (5 bases). Germline V lookup: CDR1 DFQATT, CDR2 SNEGSKA (reference sequence). This CDR3 spans 11 amino acids. V was cut by 5 bases and J by 2 bases, with 6 bases left in between. The CDR3 coding sequence is TGCAGTGCTTCAGGGAACTATGGCTACACCTTC. Translating gives CSASGNYGYTF.

This sequence joins TRBV11-2 and TRBJ2-1; 10 bases match TRBD2. The CDR3 contains 17 residues. V gave up 5 bases and J gave up 3 bases; unmatched junction bases: 10. In germline, CDR1 is SGHAT, CDR2 FQNNGV. CDR3 sequence (DNA): TGTGCCAGCAGCAATCCTAGCGGGAGCCTCTACTACAATGAGCAGTTCTTC. It encodes CASSNPSGSLYYNEQFF.

The rearrangement joins TRBV6-1 to TRBJ2-7, with no clear D. The CDR3 extends over 11 amino acids. CDR1 MNHNS and CDR2 SASEGT come from the germline V gene. V was shortened by 8 bases and J by 0 bases, with 5 bases between the two germline ends. The CDR3 nucleotides are TGTGCCAGCGCGAGCTCCTACGAGCAGTACTTC. This codes for CASASSYEQYF.

This chain connects TRBV13 to TRBJ2-7; 11 bases agree with TRBD2. Germline V lookup: CDR1 PRHDT, CDR2 FYEKMQ (reference sequence). This CDR3 has 16 amino acids. J gave up 9 bases and V 5 bases, and 15 bases lay outside the gene matches. The CDR3 loop is CASSDPTSGRHSVQYF. For the CDR3, the DNA is TGTGCCAGCAGCGATCCTACTAGCGGGAGACATTCTGTGCAGTACTTC.

This clone was detected once. The V call is TRBV15, the J call TRBJ2-1; 7 nucleotides agree with TRBD1. This CDR3 comprises 19 residues. Germline V lookup: CDR1 LNHNV, CDR2 YYDKDF (reference sequence). V was pared by 3 bases and J by 4 bases, with 18 bases of the junction left unmatched. The CDR3 here is CATSSMDRMLSWRYNEQFF. The CDR3 bases are TGTGCCACCAGCAGTATGGACAGGATGCTCTCGTGGAGGTACAATGAGCAGTTCTTC.

The chain is built from TRBV27 and TRBJ2-2; 7 bases are a match to TRBD2. Trimming took 4 bases from V and 4 from J; bases not matched to a gene: 12. Germline lookup yields CDR1 MNHEY and CDR2 SMNVEV (reference sequence). This CDR3 has 17 residues. Here the CDR3 reads CASSSFSGPSSTGELFF. CDR3 nucleotide sequence: TGTGCCAGCAGTTCGTTTAGCGGGCCCTCGAGCACCGGGGAGCTGTTTTTT.

This clone was counted a single time. This chain links TRBV19 with TRBJ1-5, with TRBD1 as a possible D gene (5 bases). The CDR3 is 14 amino acids. The germline gives CDR1 LNHDA, CDR2 SQIVND (reference sequence). V lost 6 bases to trimming and J lost 2 bases, with 11 bases between them. This CDR3 is CASRPGWGNQPQHF. The CDR3 DNA is TGTGCCAGTAGACCAGGGTGGGGCAATCAGCCCCAGCATTTT.

The chain employs TRBV19 and TRBJ2-1; weak D call: TRBD2 (6 bases). The length of the CDR3 is 15 residues. V gave up 1 base and J gave up 0 bases, with 7 bases separating them. CDR1 and CDR2 from the germline V gene are LNHDA and SQIVND (reference sequence). The CDR3 DNA reads as TGTGCCAGTAGTATAGCGGGAGACTCCTACAATGAGCAGTTCTTC. Translation gives CASSIAGDSYNEQFF.

The chain couples TRBV25-1 to TRBJ2-3, with TRBD2 matching 9 bases. Germline assignment: CDR1 MGHDK and CDR2 SYGVNS. The V gene end was trimmed by 5 bases and the J gene end by 2 bases; junction bases not matched to a gene: 5. This CDR3 contains 15 residues. This chain's CDR3 is CASSPPSGITDTQYF. The CDR3 DNA reads as TGTGCCAGCAGTCCCCCTAGCGGGATCACAGATACGCAGTATTTT.

The chain employs TRBV7-2 and TRBJ1-1, with D perhaps TRBD1 (6 bases). V lost 1 base to trimming and J lost 10 bases, with 16 bases between them. There are 14 residues in the CDR3. CDR1 SGHTA and CDR2 FQGNSA come from the germline V gene. The CDR3 DNA follows: TGTGCCAGCAGCTTAGGGGGGGGCGGTCTGCGAGCTTTCTTT. Protein sequence: CASSLGGGGLRAFF.

V gene TRBV5-1 combines with J gene TRBJ2-3, with 7 positions matching TRBD1. CDR3 length: 15 amino acids. V lost 2 bases to trimming and J lost 1 base; unmatched junction nucleotides: 4. The germline V gene has CDR1 SGHRS and CDR2 YFSETQ. The CDR3 reads CASSLTTGGTDTQYF. DNA for the CDR3: TGCGCCAGCAGCTTAACTACAGGGGGCACAGATACGCAGTATTTT.

Only one count was recorded for this clone. The chain links TRBV5-4 to TRBJ2-5, with 7 bases fitting TRBD1. From germline, CDR1 is SGHNT and CDR2 YYREEE (reference sequence). The CDR3 runs 13 residues. V was clipped by 3 bases and J by 1 base; unmatched bases: 0. As DNA, the CDR3 is TGTGCCAGCAGCTGGGACAGCCAAGAGACCCAGTACTTC. This gives the protein CASSWDSQETQYF.

The rearrangement uses TRBV20-1 and TRBJ1-1, with D unresolved. Germline V gene sequence: CDR1 DFQATT, CDR2 SNEGSKA (reference sequence). Trimming removed 0 bases from V and 6 bases from J, with 5 bases in between. CDR3 length equals 11 residues. This CDR3 reads CSARDPSEAFF. The CDR3, as DNA: TGCAGTGCTAGAGATCCGTCTGAAGCTTTCTTT.